The 32 T cell receptor beta chains below all came from one sample that was sequenced in a study of blood T cells in healthy people across ages. It was with a sample-barcoded 5' primer and a J-beta primer mix that a second PCR of roughly 7 to 12 cycles was run. TCRdb recomputed calls from the 5' RACE reads with MiXCR, one row per CDR3 protein. Altogether about 1.5 million distinct CDR3 sequences are present, approximately 42% being singletons, with the ten largest covering approximately 7.9%. The sequenced sample was blood. These receptors all stem from a woman aged 18-29 years in good health.

This clonotype came up a few times. The CDR3 loop is CSALGPNQETQYF. CDR3 coding DNA: TGCAGTGCTCTCGGACCTAACCAAGAGACCCAGTACTTC. The J gene is TRBJ2-5, the V gene TRBV20-1; D is undetermined. The CDR3 has 13 amino acids. Per germline, CDR1 DFQATT and CDR2 SNEGSKA (reference sequence). V was clipped by 5 bases and J by 0 bases, with 10 bases between them.

The V call is TRBV20-1, the J call TRBJ1-4; D is unclear. Trimming left V 6 bases short and J 8 bases short, with 13 bases between. The CDR3 covers 12 residues. Germline values: CDR1 DFQATT, CDR2 SNEGSKA (reference sequence). CDR3 nucleotide sequence: TGCAGTGCCCGGGCCTTTAGGGAAAAACTGTTTTTT. Residues: CSARAFREKLFF.

This clonotype has just a few counts. CDR3 loop: CASSELAGTSPDNEQFF. The CDR3 DNA sequence: TGTGCCAGCAGTGAACTAGCGGGAACCTCTCCAGACAATGAGCAGTTCTTC. The chain carries TRBV2 and TRBJ2-1, with 9 bases aligning to TRBD2. Germline values: CDR1 SNHLY, CDR2 FYNNEI. J gave up 5 bases and V 2 bases, and 10 bases lay outside the gene matches. The CDR3 totals 17 residues.

The table lists this clonotype with many counts. This chain links TRBV20-1 with TRBJ1-2; 8 bases fit TRBD1. The germline V gene encodes CDR1 DFQATT and CDR2 SNEGSKA (reference sequence). With 1 base clipped from V and 8 bases from J, the junction kept 3 bases outside the gene matches. This CDR3 contains 12 residues. The CDR3 region is CSARADRDGYTF. DNA for the CDR3: TGCAGTGCTAGAGCGGACAGGGACGGCTACACCTTC.

This chain links TRBV2 with TRBJ2-3, with D tentatively TRBD2 (6 bases). Germline V gene data show CDR1 as SNHLY and CDR2 as FYNNEI. There are 17 residues in the CDR3. Between the trimmed V and J ends, which lost 6 bases and 6 bases, there was a span of 25 bases. CDR3 DNA: TGTGCCAGCAGGCTCCTCCAACCGGGACTTGGGGGTGATACGCAGTATTTT. The encoded protein is CASRLLQPGLGGDTQYF.

Note on this clonotype: Since a much larger clone is just one base distant, this may be a read error. The chain joins TRBV6-5 to TRBJ2-1; a possible D gene is TRBD2 (7 bases). The CDR3 is made up of 12 amino acids. The V end was cut by 6 bases, the J end by 12 bases, with 15 bases between. Germline assignment: CDR1 MNHEY and CDR2 SVGAGI. CDR3 DNA: TGTGCCAGCAGCCCCAGGGCGGGGGCGCAGTTCTTC. Amino acid sequence: CASSPRAGAQFF.

A few counts support this clonotype. The chain has TRBV6-5 and TRBJ2-7, with D perhaps given as TRBD1 or TRBD2 (6 bases each). With 0 bases removed from V and 0 bases from J, the gap between germline ends came to 12 bases. Germline V gene lookup returns CDR1 MNHEY and CDR2 SVGAGI. The CDR3 is made up of 16 amino acids. CDR3 coding DNA: TGTGCCAGCAGTTACTCCGGGGGCAGGAGCTCCTACGAGCAGTACTTC. Its translation is CASSYSGGRSSYEQYF.

The chain carries TRBV15 and TRBJ2-3; TRBD1 might be the D (6 bases). CDR1 and CDR2 from the germline V gene are LNHNV and YYDKDF (reference sequence). Between the trimmed V and J ends, which lost 8 bases and 4 bases, there was a span of 16 bases. This CDR3 has 14 residues. The CDR3 region is CATHSGTPPDTQYF. Here the CDR3 DNA reads TGTGCCACCCATTCCGGGACACCACCAGATACGCAGTATTTT. Together with reference TRBV15 and TRBJ2-3, the CDR3 gives the full variable domain: DAMVIQNPRYQVTQFGKPVTLSCSQTLNHNVMYWYQQKSSQAPKLLFHYYDKDFNNEADTPDNFQSRRPNTSFCFLDIRSPGLGDTAMYLCATHSGTPPDTQYFGPGTRLTVL.

This chain connects TRBV5-1 to TRBJ1-4; no firm D call. CDR1 and CDR2 (germline): SGHRS, YFSETQ. V lost 0 bases and J 4 bases, leaving 13 bases between the germline ends. This CDR3 is built from 16 residues. The CDR3 is CASSLAPVINNEKLFF. CDR3 nucleotide sequence: TGCGCCAGCAGCTTGGCACCAGTGATAAATAATGAAAAACTGTTTTTT.

This chain connects TRBV3-1 to TRBJ1-1, with D uncertain. Germline V CDR1 and CDR2: LGHDT, YNNKEL (reference sequence). CDR3 length equals 15 residues. Trimming left V 2 bases short and J 2 bases short, with 12 bases between. In DNA form, the CDR3 reads TGTGCCAGCAGCCAACATCCTTTGAGCAACACTGAAGCTTTCTTT. As protein: CASSQHPLSNTEAFF. The whole variable domain, filled in from reference TRBV3-1 and TRBJ1-1, reads DTAVSQTPKYLVTQMGNDKSIKCEQNLGHDTMYWYKQDSKKFLKIMFSYNNKELIINETVPNRFSPKSPDKAHLNLHINSLELGDSAVYFCASSQHPLSNTEAFFGQGTRLTVV.

The chain links TRBV6-1 to TRBJ1-2, with a weak D call TRBD1 (6 bases). The germline V gene has CDR1 MNHNS and CDR2 SASEGT. Trimming took 4 bases from V and 8 from J, leaving 14 bases between them. CDR3 length: 13 amino acids. This CDR3 is CASSGTDRLGYTF. CDR3 sequence (DNA): TGTGCCAGCAGTGGCACAGACAGGCTAGGCTACACCTTC.

V gene TRBV12-3 or TRBV12-4 combines with J gene TRBJ1-6; D is possibly TRBD1 (5 bases). The CDR3 has 11 amino acids. V was clipped by 2 bases and J by 14 bases, with 7 bases between them. The CDR3 DNA is TGTGCCAGCAGTTTATCAGGGTCCCTCCACTTT. It translates to CASSLSGSLHF.

This clonotype came up a few times. The chain links TRBV5-1 to TRBJ1-2; no clear D. The CDR3 sequence is 15 residues long. Germline CDR1 SGHRS, CDR2 YFSETQ. V lost 4 bases and J lost 4, with 17 bases in between. The chain's CDR3 is CASSPPAEAGYGYTF. The CDR3 DNA reads TGCGCCAGCAGCCCGCCTGCCGAGGCGGGCTATGGCTACACCTTC.

V and J are TRBV6-6 and TRBJ2-7; tentatively, D is TRBD1 (5 bases). Trimming cost V 2 bases and J 3 bases, with 14 bases left between them. The length of the CDR3 is 15 residues. CDR1 and CDR2 (germline): MNHNY, SVGAGI (reference sequence). For the CDR3, the DNA is TGTGCCAGCAGTTACCTCAGGGTTGGCGACTACGAGCAGTACTTC. Translating gives CASSYLRVGDYEQYF.

V gene TRBV7-2 combines with J gene TRBJ2-7; D may correspond to TRBD1 or TRBD2 (5 bases each). V was pared by 3 bases and J by 6 bases, with 15 bases between. Germline V lookup: CDR1 SGHTA, CDR2 FQGNSA. The CDR3 contains 14 residues. The CDR3 DNA reads as TGTGCCAGCAGCTTGGGGGTAGCGACGGGCGAGCAGTACTTC. Translation: CASSLGVATGEQYF. Looking up the rest from reference TRBV7-2 and TRBJ2-7 gives the full variable domain: GAGVSQSPSNKVTEKGKDVELRCDPISGHTALYWYRQSLGQGLEFLIYFQGNSAPDKSGLPSDRFSAERTGGSVSTLTIQRTQQEDSAVYLCASSLGVATGEQYFGPGTRLTVT.

The chain combines TRBV5-4 with TRBJ2-2, with D possibly being TRBD1 (5 bases). V was cut by 2 bases and J by 4 bases, with 9 bases left in between. In germline, CDR1 is SGHNT, CDR2 YYREEE (reference sequence). CDR3 length: 14 residues. DNA of the CDR3: TGTGCCAGCAGCTTAAGGGGATCCACCGGGGAGCTGTTTTTT. Translating it yields CASSLRGSTGELFF.

The sample holds a few counts of this clonotype. V and J are TRBV7-2 and TRBJ2-7; D may be TRBD1 or TRBD2 (5 bases each). Per germline, CDR1 SGHTA and CDR2 FQGNSA. V was cut by 7 bases and J by 7 bases, with 23 bases left in between. The CDR3 runs 15 residues. CDR3 residues: CASTSGTFTYNEQYF. CDR3 in DNA: TGTGCCAGCACCAGTGGGACCTTTACCTACAATGAGCAGTACTTC.

This clonotype was seen many times. V gene TRBV15 combines with J gene TRBJ1-2; no clear D. The CDR3 is made up of 14 amino acids. With 0 bases removed from V and 4 bases from J, the gap between germline ends came to 9 bases. CDR1 is LNHNV, CDR2 YYDKDF, per germline (reference sequence). The CDR3 here is CATSRDRGRYGYTF. The CDR3 DNA reads as TGTGCCACCAGCAGAGACCGGGGTCGCTATGGCTACACCTTC. Drawing the rest from reference TRBV15 and TRBJ1-2, the complete variable domain is DAMVIQNPRYQVTQFGKPVTLSCSQTLNHNVMYWYQQKSSQAPKLLFHYYDKDFNNEADTPDNFQSRRPNTSFCFLDIRSPGLGDTAMYLCATSRDRGRYGYTFGSGTRLTVV.

This clonotype came up a few times. The chain uses TRBV29-1 and TRBJ2-5, with D perhaps TRBD2 (7 bases). V was shortened by 8 bases and J by 4 bases, with 17 bases between the two germline ends. This CDR3 comprises 13 residues. The germline V gene has CDR1 SQVTM and CDR2 ANQGSEA. CDR3 sequence: CSIPDGGLETQYF. DNA for the CDR3: TGCAGCATCCCCGACGGGGGGCTAGAGACCCAGTACTTC.

The rearrangement uses TRBV29-1 and TRBJ2-5; no clear D gene. Germline V CDR1 and CDR2: SQVTM, ANQGSEA. CDR3 length equals 10 residues. V was clipped by 2 bases and J by 11 bases, with 9 bases between them. CDR3 nucleotide sequence: TGCAGCGTTGAATCTGATGAGCAGTACTTC. Its protein product is CSVESDEQYF.

The genes are TRBV3-1 and TRBJ2-3; D perhaps matches TRBD2 (5 bases). The V gene's germline CDR1 is LGHDT and CDR2 YNNKEL (reference sequence). The V and J ends lost 6 bases and 1 base respectively, with 14 bases between them. This CDR3 is 15 amino acids long. In DNA form, the CDR3 reads TGTGCCAGCAGACAAACTAGGACTGGCACAGATACGCAGTATTTT. Protein sequence: CASRQTRTGTDTQYF.

V gene TRBV27 combines with J gene TRBJ2-3; no definite D call. This CDR3 comprises 17 residues. Between the trimmed V and J ends, which lost 2 bases and 2 bases, there was a span of 17 bases. Germline CDR1 MNHEY, CDR2 SMNVEV (reference sequence). The CDR3 sequence is CASSLGAYSTPTDTQYF. The CDR3, as DNA: TGTGCCAGCAGTTTAGGTGCCTATTCCACACCCACAGATACGCAGTATTTT.

V is TRBV9 and J is TRBJ2-1; 8 bases match TRBD2. Germline CDR1 and CDR2: SGDLS and YYNGEE. The junction had 8 bases not matched to a gene; V was cut back by 4 bases and J by 2 bases. This CDR3 is 16 amino acids long. The CDR3 DNA follows: TGTGCCAGCAGCCCCCCAGCGGGGGAAACCTACAATGAGCAGTTCTTC. This encodes CASSPPAGETYNEQFF.

The sample holds a few counts of this clonotype. The chain couples TRBV6-5 to TRBJ2-3; D call uncertain. This CDR3 contains 15 residues. Germline values: CDR1 MNHEY, CDR2 SVGAGI. V was cut by 2 bases and J by 4 bases, with 13 bases left in between. The CDR3 spells CASSYPGLQADTQYF. The DNA of the CDR3 is TGTGCCAGCAGTTACCCCGGCTTGCAGGCAGATACGCAGTATTTT.

The chain couples TRBV6-1 to TRBJ1-5; D uncertain. V was pared by 3 bases and J by 0 bases, with 9 bases between. Germline CDR1 reads MNHNS; CDR2 reads SASEGT. This CDR3 has 15 amino acids. CDR3 nucleotide sequence: TGTGCCAGCAGTGACCCGTGTGGTAGCAATCAGCCCCAGCATTTT. Its protein is CASSDPCGSNQPQHF.

This chain uses TRBV7-2 with TRBJ2-3; TRBD1 agrees at 7 bases. J gave up 2 bases and V 5 bases, and 4 bases lay outside the gene matches. The CDR3 is made up of 14 amino acids. Germline V gives CDR1 SGHTA, CDR2 FQGNSA. CDR3 DNA sequence: TGTGCCAGCAGCCCGGACAGGTACACAGATACGCAGTATTTT. It yields the protein CASSPDRYTDTQYF.

The chain carries TRBV18 and TRBJ2-1, with D possibly being TRBD2 (6 bases). Germline V gene data show CDR1 as KGHSH and CDR2 as LQKENI. V was trimmed by 0 bases and J by 9 bases, leaving 12 bases between them. The CDR3 length is 14 residues. CDR3 sequence: CASSPPNLGGEQFF. The CDR3 DNA follows: TGTGCCAGCTCACCACCGAATTTGGGGGGTGAGCAGTTCTTC.

In this sample, this clonotype turned up a few times. The chain couples TRBV11-2 to TRBJ2-5, with D tentatively TRBD2 (5 bases). This CDR3 comprises 14 residues. The V end was cut by 5 bases, the J end by 5 bases, with 15 bases between. From germline, CDR1 is SGHAT and CDR2 FQNNGV. This chain's CDR3 is CASSNTLAGETQYF. CDR3 DNA sequence: TGTGCCAGCAGCAATACCCTAGCCGGGGAGACCCAGTACTTC.

V and J are TRBV3-1 and TRBJ2-7, with TRBD2 matching over 9 bases. V gave up 5 bases and J gave up 3 bases; unmatched junction bases: 5. The V gene's germline CDR1 is LGHDT and CDR2 YNNKEL (reference sequence). This CDR3 has 14 amino acids. The CDR3 DNA reads TGTGCCAGCAGCATACGTAGCGGGAGCTACGAGCAGTACTTC. Its translation is CASSIRSGSYEQYF.

This chain connects TRBV6-6 to TRBJ2-1, with 7 bases fitting TRBD1. This CDR3 spans 12 amino acids. Germline assignment: CDR1 MNHNY and CDR2 SVGAGI (reference sequence). The trim removed 5 bases at V and 10 bases at J, leaving 5 bases unmatched. Here the CDR3 reads CASSNQGDEQFF. DNA for the CDR3: TGTGCCAGCAGTAACCAGGGGGACGAGCAGTTCTTC.

The CDR3 loop is CSARDDRGGGDTQYF. DNA for the CDR3: TGCAGTGCTAGAGACGACCGGGGGGGAGGAGATACGCAGTATTTT. The chain has TRBV20-1 and TRBJ2-3; 8 bases are shared with TRBD2. CDR1 and CDR2 from the germline V gene are DFQATT and SNEGSKA (reference sequence). The length of the CDR3 is 15 residues. With 0 bases clipped from V and 5 bases from J, the junction kept 7 bases outside the gene matches.

The chain carries TRBV6-1 and TRBJ1-5; no definite D call. This CDR3 is 14 amino acids long. The V and J ends lost 1 base and 1 base respectively, with 5 bases between them. Germline V gene sequence: CDR1 MNHNS, CDR2 SASEGT. DNA for the CDR3: TGTGCCAGCAGTGAAGGGTGGAGCAATCAGCCCCAGCATTTT. Translated, it gives CASSEGWSNQPQHF.